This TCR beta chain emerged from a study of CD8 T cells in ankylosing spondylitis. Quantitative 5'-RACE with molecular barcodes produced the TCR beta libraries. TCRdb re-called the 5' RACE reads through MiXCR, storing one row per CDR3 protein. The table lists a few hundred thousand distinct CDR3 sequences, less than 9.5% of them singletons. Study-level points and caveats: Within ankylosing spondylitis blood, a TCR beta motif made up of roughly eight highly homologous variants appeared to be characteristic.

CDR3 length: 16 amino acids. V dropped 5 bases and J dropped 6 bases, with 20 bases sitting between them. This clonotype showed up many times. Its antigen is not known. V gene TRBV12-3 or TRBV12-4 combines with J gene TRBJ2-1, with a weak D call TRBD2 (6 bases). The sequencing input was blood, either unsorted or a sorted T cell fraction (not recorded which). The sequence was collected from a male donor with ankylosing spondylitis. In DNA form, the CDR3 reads TGTGCCAGCAGTCACACCCAGGGCCACGGGAGCAATGAGCAGTTCTTC. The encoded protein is CASSHTQGHGSNEQFF.